A selection of T cell receptor beta chains follows, all from one sample in a study of T cell responses to AZD1222 COVID-19 vaccine. Profiled with immunoSEQ multiplex PCR; TCRdb holds only in-frame clones, not every one. The table has 120,000 or so clones, 92% seen once. Sequences were derived from peripheral blood, sampled on day 0 of AZD1222 vaccination. The receptors here all came from an adult in good health. CDR3s leave out the opening cysteine and the closing phenylalanine or tryptophan.

j_gene: TRBJ1-4
len: 11
v_gene: TRBV20-1
CDR3aa: SASTVGNEKLF

j_gene: TRBJ2-7
len: 13
v_gene: TRBV5-6
CDR3aa: ASSLWSYRSGEQY

j_gene: TRBJ1-5
len: 15
v_gene: TRBV3-1/TRBV3-2
CDR3aa: ASSQEDRDNSNQPQH

j_gene: TRBJ2-5
len: 13
v_gene: TRBV7-9
CDR3aa: ASSPLRNSQETQY

j_gene: TRBJ2-4
len: 11
v_gene: TRBV2
CDR3aa: ASSQELAGVSY

j_gene: TRBJ2-5
len: 13
v_gene: TRBV5-1
CDR3aa: ASSSGLADEETQY

j_gene: TRBJ2-2
len: 12
v_gene: TRBV2
CDR3aa: ASSWTGGGRELF

j_gene: TRBJ2-1
len: 18
v_gene: TRBV4-1
CDR3aa: ASSQGGLAGGPRWGNEQF

j_gene: TRBJ1-2
len: 11
v_gene: TRBV6-5
CDR3aa: ASRTGEDYGYT

j_gene: TRBJ2-2
len: 13
v_gene: TRBV12-5
CDR3aa: ASGPPDGYTGELF

j_gene: TRBJ2-3
len: 11
v_gene: TRBV10-3
CDR3aa: AISRQFTDTQY

j_gene: TRBJ2-3
len: 15
v_gene: TRBV5-5
CDR3aa: ASSLERRELSTDTQY

j_gene: TRBJ1-1
len: 8
v_gene: TRBV29-1
CDR3aa: SVVSQEVD

j_gene: TRBJ1-2
len: 14
v_gene: TRBV28
CDR3aa: ASSFGGSQKTYGYT

j_gene: TRBJ1-4
len: 11
v_gene: TRBV18
CDR3aa: ASSRGKNEKLF

j_gene: TRBJ2-7
len: 11
v_gene: TRBV30
CDR3aa: AWSVRGRGLLY

j_gene: TRBJ2-5
len: 12
v_gene: TRBV2
CDR3aa: ASSVGNRVETQY

j_gene: TRBJ2-3
len: 10
v_gene: TRBV2
CDR3aa: ASSRTTDTQY

j_gene: TRBJ1-1
len: 11
v_gene: TRBV18
CDR3aa: ASSRAVNTEAF

j_gene: TRBJ2-2
len: 12
v_gene: TRBV29-1
CDR3aa: SVVPSGLTGELF

j_gene: TRBJ2-2
len: 14
v_gene: TRBV24-1
CDR3aa: ATSDLGGGNTGELF

j_gene: TRBJ2-5
len: 12
v_gene: TRBV4-1
CDR3aa: ASSQDPAQETQY

j_gene: TRBJ2-2
len: 13
v_gene: TRBV15
CDR3aa: ATSRDRTGGRELF

j_gene: TRBJ2-3
len: 14
v_gene: TRBV28
CDR3aa: ASSGVGLRSTDTQY

j_gene: TRBJ2-7
len: 10
v_gene: TRBV7-9
CDR3aa: ASSQLTYEQY

j_gene: TRBJ1-1
len: 11
v_gene: TRBV12-3/TRBV12-4
CDR3aa: ASSLQQNTEAF